These 18 T cell receptor beta chains came from one sample sequenced in a study of shared clonotypes between healthy human individuals. Sequencing was performed with immunoSEQ multiplex PCR; in TCRdb, only in-frame clones are kept and a portion is missing. The sample records roughly 2.5 million clones, more than 80% being singletons. Sequencing used naive CD4+ T cells sorted from blood. The subset denotes: CD45RA+ positively selected. Receptors originate from a man aged 18 to 30 in good health.

Concerning this clone: Other DNA sequences in this specimen translate into the identical CDR3. This rearrangement joins TRBV5-1 to TRBJ2-7; 9 bases match TRBD1. Germline CDR1 reads SGHRS; CDR2 reads YFSETQ. CDR3 length: 15 amino acids. V dropped 4 bases and J dropped 0; count of bases not matched to a gene: 5. CDR3 sequence reads: CASSPGQGSSYEQYF. The CDR3 coding sequence is TGCGCCAGCAGCCCGGGACAGGGTAGCTCCTACGAGCAGTACTTC.

V and J are TRBV4-3 and TRBJ2-5; D is unclear. The J call may be wrong; the DNA end is better matched by TRBJ2-7. The germline V gene encodes CDR1 LGHNA and CDR2 YSLEER. The CDR3 length is 15 residues. The CDR3 loop reads CASSQDDTYSYEQYF. The DNA of the CDR3 is TGCGCCAGCAGCCAAGATGACACGTACTCCTACGAGCAGTACTTC.

CDR3 sequence (DNA): TGTGCCAGCAGTGTGTTGGGGCAGGCGAACACTGAAGCTTTCTTT. Translating gives CASSVLGQANTEAFF. The chain uses TRBV6-1 and TRBJ1-1; weak D call: TRBD1 (5 bases). The V and J ends lost 4 bases and 1 base respectively, with 13 bases between them. Germline-derived CDR1 and CDR2 are MNHNS and SASEGT. CDR3 size: 15 residues.

V gene TRBV7-2 combines with J gene TRBJ2-5; tentative D call: TRBD1 (6 bases). In germline, CDR1 is SGHTA, CDR2 FQGNSA. The CDR3 spans 16 residues. V lost 1 base to trimming and J lost 3 bases, with 15 bases between them. The CDR3 coding sequence is TGTGCCAGCAGCTTAGTTAGAACAGGGCCTGAAGAGACCCAGTACTTC. Protein product: CASSLVRTGPEETQYF.

As to this clone: Other DNA sequences in the same sample also yield this CDR3. The chain has TRBV5-1 and TRBJ1-2, with 8 bases aligning to TRBD1. CDR1 and CDR2 (germline): SGHRS, YFSETQ. The CDR3 has 13 residues. With V trimmed by 4 bases and J by 4 bases, 3 bases remained unmatched. The CDR3 loop is CASSTGTGYGYTF. The CDR3 coding sequence is TGCGCCAGCAGCACCGGGACAGGCTATGGCTACACCTTC. Using reference TRBV5-1 and TRBJ1-2 for the parts outside the CDR3, the full variable domain is KAGVTQTPRYLIKTRGQQVTLSCSPISGHRSVSWYQQTPGQGLQFLFEYFSETQRNKGNFPGRFSGRQFSNSRSEMNVSTLELGDSALYLCASSTGTGYGYTFGSGTRLTVV.

The chain recombines TRBV18 with TRBJ2-7; 7 bases align to TRBD1. In germline, CDR1 is KGHSH, CDR2 LQKENI. The CDR3 length is 15 residues. Trimming took 0 bases from V and 2 from J; bases not matched to a gene: 4. CDR3 DNA sequence: TGTGCCAGCTCACCACCTTCGGGACAGCCCTACGAGCAGTACTTC. It encodes CASSPPSGQPYEQYF.

The rearrangement joins TRBV9 to TRBJ1-2, with a tentative D call TRBD1 (6 bases). CDR1 and CDR2 (germline): SGDLS, YYNGEE. Trimming stripped 4 bases from V and 0 bases from J, with 13 bases between. CDR3 size: 15 residues. The CDR3 here is CASSPQGQTNYGYTF. For the CDR3, the DNA is TGTGCCAGCAGCCCCCAAGGACAGACTAACTATGGCTACACCTTC.

This rearrangement joins TRBV5-4 to TRBJ2-1, with 14 nucleotides matching TRBD2. The length of the CDR3 is 18 residues. CDR1 is SGHNT, CDR2 YYREEE, per germline (reference sequence). Trimming at V came to 3 bases and at J to 1 base, leaving 6 bases not matched to a gene. CDR3 DNA sequence: TGTGCCAGCAGCTGGGGGACTAGCGGGGGCGCGTCCTACAATGAGCAGTTCTTC. This translates into CASSWGTSGGASYNEQFF.

The J gene is TRBJ1-2, the V gene TRBV7-8; perhaps TRBD1 as D (5 bases). Deletions cut 0 bases from V and 4 bases from J, with 15 bases between. This CDR3 is 16 amino acids long. Germline V gene sequence: CDR1 SGHVS, CDR2 FQNEAQ. The CDR3 bases are TGTGCCAGCAGCTTAGCGGACGATGGGACGAGCTATGGCTACACCTTC. Translated: CASSLADDGTSYGYTF.

On this clone itself: This sample also contains other DNA sequences that code for the same CDR3. The chain is built from TRBV28 and TRBJ1-5, with 10 bases aligning to TRBD1. CDR3 length equals 13 residues. V gave up 8 bases and J gave up 2 bases; unmatched junction bases: 0. The germline CDR1 and CDR2 sequences are MDHEN and SYDVKM. This chain's CDR3 is CASGTGGNQPQHF. CDR3 DNA: TGTGCCAGCGGGACAGGGGGCAATCAGCCCCAGCATTTT.

This clone was seen a handful of times. The V gene is TRBV9, the J gene TRBJ1-6, with D possibly TRBD1 on 5 matching bases. CDR3 length: 15 amino acids. Looked up from germline, CDR1 is SGDLS and CDR2 is YYNGEE. The V gene lost 4 bases and the J gene lost 7 bases, with 15 bases spanning the gap. The CDR3 reads CASSPRDGGNSPLHF. The DNA of the CDR3 is TGTGCCAGCAGCCCCCGGGACGGAGGAAATTCACCCCTCCACTTT.

This chain connects TRBV30 to TRBJ2-3; the match to TRBD1 covers 7 bases. There are 15 residues in the CDR3. The trim removed 2 bases at V and 0 bases at J, leaving 5 bases unmatched. Germline-derived CDR1 and CDR2 are GTSNPN and SVGIG (reference sequence). The CDR3 bases are TGTGCCTGGAGTCAGACAGGGTTGAGCACAGATACGCAGTATTTT. It is translated as CAWSQTGLSTDTQYF.

The rearrangement links TRBV19 to TRBJ1-2, with a possible D match to TRBD1 (6 bases). Germline loops: CDR1 LNHDA, CDR2 SQIVND (reference sequence). V was cut by 5 bases and J by 4 bases, with 14 bases left in between. CDR3 length: 14 residues. The CDR3 sequence: CASSPGQNFYGYTF. The CDR3 region has the DNA TGTGCCAGTAGTCCCGGACAGAACTTCTATGGCTACACCTTC.

The count of this clone is one. The chain uses TRBV6-6 and TRBJ2-2; tentative D call: TRBD2 (5 bases). The germline CDR1 and CDR2 sequences are MNHNY and SVGAGI (reference sequence). The CDR3 sequence is 13 residues long. V was pared by 7 bases and J by 6 bases, with 12 bases between. CDR3 in amino acids: CASTYTGAGELFF. As DNA, the CDR3 is TGTGCCAGCACTTATACCGGGGCCGGGGAGCTGTTTTTT.

The V call is TRBV5-4, the J call TRBJ2-3; 9 bases map to TRBD2. The length of the CDR3 is 16 residues. With 4 bases clipped from V and 5 bases from J, the junction kept 11 bases outside the gene matches. Germline lookup yields CDR1 SGHNT and CDR2 YYREEE (reference sequence). The CDR3 here is CASSPTAGGGEDTQYF. For the CDR3, the DNA is TGTGCCAGCAGCCCCACAGCGGGGGGAGGGGAAGATACGCAGTATTTT.

The chain employs TRBV7-8 and TRBJ1-1; D uncertain. The V gene lost 2 bases and the J gene lost 5 bases, with 3 bases spanning the gap. Germline V gene lookup returns CDR1 SGHVS and CDR2 FQNEAQ. This CDR3 is 11 amino acids long. CDR3 DNA: TGTGCCAGCAGCTTATTGACTGAAGCTTTCTTT. It translates to CASSLLTEAFF.

This chain connects TRBV18 to TRBJ1-1; 9 bases line up with TRBD1. CDR1 is KGHSH, CDR2 LQKENI, per germline. CDR3 length: 14 amino acids. J was trimmed by 11 bases and V by 5 bases; bases with no gene match: 12. Written as DNA, the CDR3 is TGTGCCAGCTCAACGGGACAGGGAGCGCTTTGGGCTTTCTTT. Its protein is CASSTGQGALWAFF.

The chain employs TRBV29-1 and TRBJ1-2; the D gene is possibly TRBD1 (5 bases). Germline V CDR1 and CDR2: SQVTM, ANQGSEA. The CDR3 runs 13 residues. Between the trimmed V and J ends, which lost 5 bases and 1 base, there was a span of 11 bases. CDR3 sequence (DNA): TGCAGCGTTTTTCCCGACAGTAACTATGGCTACACCTTC. Translation: CSVFPDSNYGYTF.